The T cell receptor beta chain described here comes from a study of T cell responses to AZD1222 COVID-19 vaccine. Study-level findings and limits: CD4 TCRs associated with vaccination spanned spike, dominating at 160-218 and 743-854. The sample set comprised mostly white British donors with more females, and clonal diversity was possibly underestimated. Reportedly, nearly half the spike-specific TCRs target unmutated variant regions. Only a handful of AZD1222 recipients tested seropositive at baseline.

Only in-frame clones appear in the TCRdb table, and some are missing; sequencing was by immunoSEQ multiplex PCR. The data hold around 90,000 clones, with approximately 90% observed a single time. This clone turned up a few times. What it binds is unknown. Specimen: peripheral blood, collected on day 0 of AZD1222 vaccination. This sequence originates from an adult in good health.

DNA of the CDR3: TGTGCCAGCAGTTACTCGCCCGGGACAGGGCTGGACGAGCAGTACTTC. It specifies CASSYSPGTGLDEQYF. The chain has TRBV6-5 and TRBJ2-7; 9 positions match TRBD1. Germline CDR1 reads MNHEY; CDR2 reads SVGAGI. The length of the CDR3 is 16 residues. V trimming: 0 bases; J trimming: 5 bases; junction bases outside the gene matches: 8.